The rows below give T cell receptor beta chains drawn from one sample of a study of chemoradiotherapy in HPV16-positive cancers. The data were produced by immunoSEQ multiplex PCR, yet TCRdb's version contains in-frame clones alone and is incomplete. The table has hundreds of clones, around 80% seen once; the top ten hold approximately 16%. Sequencing used tumor tissue, obtained from a patient who underwent chemoradiotherapy. The source is a human donor with HPV-associated anogenital cancer. CDR3s leave out the opening cysteine and the closing phenylalanine or tryptophan. Fields, in order: clone size, J gene, V gene, CDR3 protein. Clone size appears in some rows only: once, few, many, or a class for an expanded clone.

abundance: .; j_gene: TRBJ1-5; v_gene: TRBV6-5; CDR3aa: ASNTGMNQPQH
abundance: large; j_gene: TRBJ1-5; v_gene: TRBV15; CDR3aa: ATSSGRDQPQH
abundance: .; j_gene: TRBJ2-3; v_gene: TRBV7-6; CDR3aa: ASSLGPLPSSGGPQDTQY
abundance: .; j_gene: .; v_gene: TRBV11-2; CDR3aa: ASSFWGRDEQY
abundance: few; j_gene: TRBJ1-1; v_gene: TRBV30; CDR3aa: AWSVVLEAF
abundance: .; j_gene: TRBJ2-6; v_gene: TRBV19; CDR3aa: ASTLGRTSGANVLT
abundance: .; j_gene: TRBJ2-1; v_gene: TRBV7-2; CDR3aa: ASSLGGLAGGGEQF
abundance: .; j_gene: TRBJ1-1; v_gene: TRBV7-2; CDR3aa: ASSSVSGGLYTEAF
abundance: few; j_gene: TRBJ2-3; v_gene: TRBV5-4; CDR3aa: ASSHGTGRRTDTQY
abundance: .; j_gene: TRBJ1-4; v_gene: TRBV28; CDR3aa: ASSRVGGDGEKLF
abundance: .; j_gene: TRBJ2-5; v_gene: TRBV6-5; CDR3aa: ASSLAGVGAQY
abundance: once; j_gene: TRBJ1-1; v_gene: TRBV19; CDR3aa: ASIKRTNTEAF
abundance: .; j_gene: TRBJ2-1; v_gene: TRBV2; CDR3aa: ASSVDHHSYNEQF
abundance: .; j_gene: TRBJ2-3; v_gene: TRBV7-3; CDR3aa: ASSPGRGPFTDTQY
abundance: few; j_gene: TRBJ1-2; v_gene: TRBV7-2; CDR3aa: ASRRQEDGYT
abundance: .; j_gene: TRBJ1-1; v_gene: TRBV5-1; CDR3aa: ASSLARMNTEAF
abundance: .; j_gene: TRBJ1-1; v_gene: TRBV6-6; CDR3aa: ASSYRGDMNTEAF
abundance: once; j_gene: TRBJ2-2; v_gene: TRBV27; CDR3aa: ASSLGVLAGGARWTGELF
abundance: .; j_gene: .; v_gene: TRBV5-5; CDR3aa: ASSSWTGGLDEQY
abundance: .; j_gene: TRBJ2-7; v_gene: TRBV7-9; CDR3aa: ASSSYQDRGTYEQY